This T cell receptor (beta chain) was identified in a study of blood T cell repertoires in COVID-19. Background on the study: In each case, the material was cDNA or gDNA derived from T cells, B-cell-depleted T cells, or PBMCs.

The CDR3 consists of 14 residues. Per the germline V gene, CDR1 is GTSNPN and CDR2 is SVGIG (reference sequence). Unmatched junction bases numbered 5, after V lost 3 bases and J lost 0 bases. Two consecutive negative NP/OP PCR tests, clearance, or resolved symptoms defined Cohort 3 recovery. Under the authors' procedure: Scientists estimated how many nucleated cells there were by amplifying reference gene primers. TCRdb's copy holds only in-frame clones and misses some; the assay was immunoSEQ multiplex PCR. V, J and clone size are taken as reported in that table, and D and trimming were inferred from the DNA itself. In the table there are hundreds of thousands of clones, around 90% of which are singletons.

The chain is built from TRBV30 and TRBJ2-7; 7 positions match TRBD1. Sequencing was performed on PBMCs or T cells enriched from blood (not recorded which). This clonotype was obtained from a woman between 45 and 65 years old who had recovered from COVID-19. CDR3 residues: CAWRTGLNSYEQYF. CDR3 nucleotides: TGTGCCTGGAGGACAGGGCTAAACTCCTACGAGCAGTACTTC.